The 23 T cell receptor beta chains below all came from one sample that was sequenced in a study of beta chain features in type 1 diabetes. The isolated RNA, all of it, was reverse transcribed, so expressed TCRB transcripts were what got sequenced. The assay was immunoSEQ multiplex PCR, and TCRdb's table has in-frame clones only and misses some. This sample carries roughly 150,000 clones, 8.5% to 14% of them seen once, and the ten largest clones take around 2.1%. The sample taken for sequencing was central memory CD4+ T cells from blood. These receptors came from a man between 18 and 29 years old in good health.

This clone was detected only a few times. The chain joins TRBV15 to TRBJ2-5; possibly TRBD2 for D (5 bases). The CDR3 covers 12 residues. V lost 5 bases and J 4 bases, leaving 8 bases between the germline ends. Germline values: CDR1 LNHNV, CDR2 YYDKDF (reference sequence). In DNA, the CDR3 is TGTGCCACCAGCGAGGGTAGAGAGACCCAGTACTTC. As protein: CATSEGRETQYF.

V is TRBV5-1 and J is TRBJ2-1, with a possible D match to TRBD2 (6 bases). V lost 3 bases and J lost 9, with 19 bases in between. The CDR3 is 15 amino acids. Germline V gene data show CDR1 as SGHRS and CDR2 as YFSETQ. The CDR3 is CASSSGARGTSEQFF. The CDR3 region has the DNA TGCGCCAGCAGCTCTGGGGCGCGGGGAACGAGTGAGCAGTTCTTC. The full variable domain, in which reference TRBV5-1 and TRBJ2-1 provide the parts outside the CDR3, is KAGVTQTPRYLIKTRGQQVTLSCSPISGHRSVSWYQQTPGQGLQFLFEYFSETQRNKGNFPGRFSGRQFSNSRSEMNVSTLELGDSALYLCASSSGARGTSEQFFGPGTRLTVL.

The rearrangement links TRBV27 to TRBJ2-5; no reliable D call. Germline assignment: CDR1 MNHEY and CDR2 SMNVEV (reference sequence). Between the trimmed V and J ends, which lost 5 bases and 3 bases, there was a span of 16 bases. This CDR3 comprises 15 residues. CDR3 amino acids: CASSPNLGTKETQYF. The CDR3 coding sequence is TGTGCCAGCAGTCCCAACTTGGGAACTAAAGAGACCCAGTACTTC.

This clone was counted only a few times. This chain joins TRBV7-9 and TRBJ2-7; D uncertain. There are 13 residues in the CDR3. V was cut by 5 bases and J by 3 bases, with 11 bases left in between. Germline V CDR1 and CDR2: SEHNR, FQNEAQ (reference sequence). CDR3 sequence: CASSQTPGYEQYF. For the CDR3, the DNA is TGTGCCAGCAGCCAAACCCCGGGCTACGAGCAGTACTTC.

The chain carries TRBV10-3 and TRBJ2-5; D tentatively fits TRBD1 or TRBD2 (6 bases each). CDR3 length equals 14 residues. Trimming took 6 bases from V and 4 from J, leaving 15 bases between them. Germline V gene sequence: CDR1 ENHRY, CDR2 SYGVKD. CDR3 DNA: TGTGCCATCAGCCGACCGGGGGCCCGAGAGACCCAGTACTTC. Translated: CAISRPGARETQYF.

The rearrangement links TRBV28 to TRBJ2-5, with TRBD2 matching over 9 bases. Germline trimming cut 3 bases from V and 5 bases from J; bases unmatched to any gene: 13. CDR3 length equals 17 residues. CDR1 and CDR2 (germline): MDHEN, SYDVKM. Written as DNA, the CDR3 is TGTGCCAGCAGTTTGAGGGTTAGCGGGAGTGGACGGGAGACCCAGTACTTC. Translated: CASSLRVSGSGRETQYF.

This clone was found many times. This chain links TRBV10-3 with TRBJ2-7; D may be TRBD2 (6 bases). V shed 5 bases and J shed 0 bases, with 23 bases lying between them. Germline assignment: CDR1 ENHRY and CDR2 SYGVKD. There are 18 residues in the CDR3. The CDR3: CAISSGLSRGKSSYEQYF. DNA of the CDR3: TGTGCCATCAGTTCCGGACTGTCTCGGGGGAAAAGCTCCTACGAGCAGTACTTC.

This clone occurred a few times. The rearrangement links TRBV9 to TRBJ2-3; D possibly corresponds to TRBD2 (6 bases). Trimming pared 3 bases from V and 0 bases from J, leaving 8 bases between. CDR3 length: 14 residues. The germline V gene encodes CDR1 SGDLS and CDR2 YYNGEE. The CDR3 DNA follows: TGTGCCAGCAGCGAGGGACTTAGCACAGATACGCAGTATTTT. It encodes CASSEGLSTDTQYF.

This chain links TRBV12-5 with TRBJ2-5; TRBD2 aligns across 10 bases. This CDR3 has 14 residues. Germline trimming cut 3 bases from V and 5 bases from J; bases unmatched to any gene: 3. Germline assignment: CDR1 LGHNT and CDR2 FRNRAP. The CDR3 DNA follows: TGTGCTAGTGGTTTAGCGGGGGGGCGGGAGACCCAGTACTTC. Translated: CASGLAGGRETQYF.

This clone has more than one count but fewer than ten. V and J are TRBV4-3 and TRBJ1-4, with 7 nucleotides matching TRBD1. Germline CDR1 LGHNA, CDR2 YSLEER. This CDR3 has 16 amino acids. V lost 4 bases, J lost 3 bases, and 8 bases stayed unmatched. CDR3 loop: CASSRKPGQPNEKLFF. Here the CDR3 DNA reads TGCGCCAGCAGCCGAAAGCCGGGACAGCCTAATGAAAAACTGTTTTTT.

This clone was recorded many times. The chain links TRBV28 to TRBJ2-5, with TRBD2 matching 8 bases. The CDR3 sequence is 16 residues long. V dropped 4 bases and J dropped 1; count of bases not matched to a gene: 8. Germline lookup yields CDR1 MDHEN and CDR2 SYDVKM. As DNA, the CDR3 is TGTGCCAGCAGTTCTCCAGCGGGGGCCTCCCAAGAGACCCAGTACTTC. Translation gives CASSSPAGASQETQYF.

This chain connects TRBV5-8 to TRBJ2-1, with unresolved D. Germline V gives CDR1 SGHTS, CDR2 YDEGEE. The CDR3 has 17 residues. Deletions cut 0 bases from V and 2 bases from J, with 15 bases between. The CDR3 region has the DNA TGTGCCAGCAGCTTGGCCTATTTTACCGTCACCTACAATGAGCAGTTCTTC. This codes for CASSLAYFTVTYNEQFF.

The V call is TRBV7-2, the J call TRBJ1-5, with unresolved D. CDR3 length: 15 residues. Trimming cost V 0 bases and J 4 bases, with 10 bases left between them. The germline V gene encodes CDR1 SGHTA and CDR2 FQGNSA. CDR3 region: CASSLARGRNQPQHF. The CDR3 region has the DNA TGTGCCAGCAGCTTAGCGCGAGGTAGGAATCAGCCCCAGCATTTT. The full variable domain, rest sourced from reference TRBV7-2 and TRBJ1-5, is GAGVSQSPSNKVTEKGKDVELRCDPISGHTALYWYRQSLGQGLEFLIYFQGNSAPDKSGLPSDRFSAERTGGSVSTLTIQRTQQEDSAVYLCASSLARGRNQPQHFGDGTRLSIL.

The genes are TRBV30 and TRBJ1-1; 8 bases line up with TRBD1. The CDR3 runs 13 residues. Trimming removed 0 bases from V and 5 bases from J; junction bases left unmatched: 2. The germline V gene encodes CDR1 GTSNPN and CDR2 SVGIG (reference sequence). The CDR3: CAWSVQGETEAFF. The DNA for the CDR3 is TGTGCCTGGAGTGTACAGGGGGAGACTGAAGCTTTCTTT.

The chain recombines TRBV6-5 with TRBJ1-5, with D possibly TRBD1 on 6 matching bases. V lost 0 bases, J lost 5 bases, and 11 bases lay in between. Germline CDR1 reads MNHEY; CDR2 reads SVGAGI. The CDR3 consists of 15 residues. The CDR3 is CASSYSSRGDQPQHF. The DNA of the CDR3 is TGTGCCAGCAGTTACTCGAGCAGGGGCGATCAGCCCCAGCATTTT.

The genes are TRBV7-9 and TRBJ2-1; D may match TRBD1 or TRBD2 (5 bases each). Per germline, CDR1 SEHNR and CDR2 FQNEAQ (reference sequence). The length of the CDR3 is 10 residues. The V end was cut by 11 bases, the J end by 9 bases, with 11 bases between. The CDR3 DNA sequence: TGTGCCTGGGACGGAATTGAGCAGTTCTTC. Amino acid sequence: CAWDGIEQFF.

This clone was picked up a small number of times. The chain carries TRBV19 and TRBJ2-5; possible D gene TRBD2, 6 bases. V was pared by 1 base and J by 4 bases, with 19 bases between. The CDR3 has 17 residues. Germline lookup yields CDR1 LNHDA and CDR2 SQIVND (reference sequence). The DNA of the CDR3 is TGTGCCAGTAGTATAGTGGTTTCTAGCGCGGTAGGAGAGACCCAGTACTTC. It codes for CASSIVVSSAVGETQYF.

V usage is TRBV7-2 and J usage is TRBJ2-5; TRBD1 agrees at 10 bases. The CDR3 spans 15 residues. Germline CDR1 and CDR2: SGHTA and FQGNSA. The J segment lost 5 bases and the V segment lost 5 bases, leaving 8 bases of the junction unmatched. The CDR3 loop reads CASSPDRGRWETQYF. CDR3 sequence (DNA): TGTGCCAGCAGCCCCGACAGGGGGCGTTGGGAGACCCAGTACTTC. Variable domain in full (rest from reference TRBV7-2 and TRBJ2-5): GAGVSQSPSNKVTEKGKDVELRCDPISGHTALYWYRQSLGQGLEFLIYFQGNSAPDKSGLPSDRFSAERTGGSVSTLTIQRTQQEDSAVYLCASSPDRGRWETQYFGPGTRLLVL.

This clone has just a few counts. This chain joins TRBV18 and TRBJ2-5, with D hard to call. This CDR3 comprises 14 residues. V was cut by 1 base and J by 3 bases, with 9 bases left in between. The germline V gene encodes CDR1 KGHSH and CDR2 LQKENI. DNA of the CDR3: TGTGCCAGCTCACCACAGCGATCAGAAGAGACCCAGTACTTC. This sequence encodes CASSPQRSEETQYF. Full variable domain (outside the CDR3, taken from reference TRBV18 and TRBJ2-5): NAGVMQNPRHLVRRRGQEARLRCSPMKGHSHVYWYRQLPEEGLKFMVYLQKENIIDESGMPKERFSAEFPKEGPSILRIQQVVRGDSAAYFCASSPQRSEETQYFGPGTRLLVL.

The V and J genes are TRBV7-9 and TRBJ2-1; the D gene could be TRBD1 or TRBD2 (5 bases each). Trimming pared 6 bases from V and 8 bases from J, leaving 23 bases between. The CDR3 sequence is 16 residues long. From germline, CDR1 is SEHNR and CDR2 FQNEAQ (reference sequence). CDR3 in DNA: TGTGCCAGCAGACCCCCGGGGCAATCTTTAGGGCATGAGCAGTTCTTC. It codes for CASRPPGQSLGHEQFF.

The chain has TRBV6-6 and TRBJ2-1; weak D call: TRBD2 (5 bases). The germline V gene encodes CDR1 MNHNY and CDR2 SVGAGI (reference sequence). This CDR3 has 15 amino acids. Deletions cut 0 bases from V and 6 bases from J, with 12 bases between. CDR3 in DNA: TGTGCCAGCAGTTACTCGAATTCGGCGGGCAATGAGCAGTTCTTC. This encodes CASSYSNSAGNEQFF.

This clone appeared a few times. The V and J genes are TRBV9 and TRBJ1-1; 8 bases are shared with TRBD1. Germline V CDR1 and CDR2: SGDLS, YYNGEE. The CDR3 runs to 15 residues. The V segment lost 0 bases and the J segment 11 bases; nucleotides outside the gene matches: 12. The chain's CDR3 is CASSVATGQDVHAFF. The CDR3 region has the DNA TGTGCCAGCAGCGTAGCTACGGGACAGGACGTACACGCTTTCTTT.

This clone was recorded at least ten times. This chain links TRBV14 with TRBJ1-1, with no clear D. V was cut by 0 bases and J by 4 bases, with 6 bases left in between. CDR3 length: 13 amino acids. Germline-derived CDR1 and CDR2 are SGHDN and FVKESK. Here the CDR3 DNA reads TGTGCCAGCAGCCAAGATGAGAGCACTGAAGCTTTCTTT. This sequence encodes CASSQDESTEAFF.